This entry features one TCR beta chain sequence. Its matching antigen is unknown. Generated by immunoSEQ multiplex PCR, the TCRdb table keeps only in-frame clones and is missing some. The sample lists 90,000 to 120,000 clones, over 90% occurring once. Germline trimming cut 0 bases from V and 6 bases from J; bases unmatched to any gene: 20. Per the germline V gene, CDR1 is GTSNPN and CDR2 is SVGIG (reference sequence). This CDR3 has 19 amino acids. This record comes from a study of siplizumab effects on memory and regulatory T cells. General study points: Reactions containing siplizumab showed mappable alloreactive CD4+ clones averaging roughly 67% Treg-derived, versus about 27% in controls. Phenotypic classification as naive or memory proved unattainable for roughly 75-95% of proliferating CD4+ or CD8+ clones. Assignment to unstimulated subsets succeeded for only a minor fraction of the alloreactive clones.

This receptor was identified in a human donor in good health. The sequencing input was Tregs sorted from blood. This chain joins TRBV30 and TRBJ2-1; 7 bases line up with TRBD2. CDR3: CAWSVRRMVGGSAGNEQFF. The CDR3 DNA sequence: TGTGCCTGGAGTGTACGAAGAATGGTTGGCGGGAGTGCAGGCAATGAGCAGTTCTTC.